This TCR beta chain was identified in a study of blood T cell repertoires in COVID-19 (dated by TCRdb to the early 2020s). For the wider study: Samples from collaborators originated in the United States, Italy and Spain and spanned both the acute and convalescent phases of COVID-19. The prospective study material was composed of cDNA or gDNA derived from T cells, B-cell-depleted T cells, or PBMCs. Subjects who had been exposed to COVID-19, were actively infected with it, or had recovered from it provided the deeply sampled blood TCRbeta repertoires that made up the dataset. The repertoires were made available in a free public database intended to serve as a resource for research on the immune response to SARS-CoV-2. The samples were drawn from two sources: the first 160 participants of the ongoing ImmuneRACE study, and 950 to 1,500 subjects contributed by 6 global collaborators. The sample metadata nearly always contained a de-identified subject ID, COVID-19 status, age in years and sex. HLA class I and class II types, where available, came from metadata supplied by the sample provider rather than from assay-based typing.

The CDR3 numbers 15 residues from cysteine through phenylalanine. Just the 45-base CDR3 DNA is kept, in frame starting at base 1. The germline V gene sets CDR1 to MNHEY and CDR2 to SVGEGT. TCRbeta CDR3 regions were amplified from genomic DNA using the immunoSEQ Assay, a bias-controlled multiplex PCR. As for the original processing: Nucleated cell counts per sample were estimated from amplification of reference gene primers within the assay. To quantify the absolute abundance of each unique TCRbeta CDR3 rearrangement, sequence reads were collapsed and filtered. For each sample, productive Simpson clonality was calculated by taking the square root of Simpson's diversity index across productive rearrangements. TCRdb holds this immuneACCESS table with in-frame rearrangements only. Some clones are missing; in checked studies, unresolved V genes explain under half, and the rest has no known cause. V and J calls and clone size are copied from that table; D and trimming were computed from the DNA. This sample holds about 160,000 clones; 85% to 90% were observed only once. 5% to 8.5% of the sample is held by the ten biggest clonotypes.

Notes on this clone: Its target antigen remains unknown. Germline is not matched at one junction end, which may reflect a read error.

Participants in the prospective study were aged about 18 to 95 years, lived in 20 to 30 United States geographic areas, and enrolled through a virtual design. Cohort assignment in the prospective study relied on participant-reported clinical history from a screening survey and a study questionnaire. For ImmuneRACE Cohort 3, a participant was defined as recovered based on two consecutive negative NP/OP PCR tests, clearance by a healthcare professional, or resolution of symptoms. In the prospective study, mobile phlebotomists collected whole blood, serum and a nasopharyngeal or oropharyngeal swab from each participant. Prospective study participants could optionally give additional blood draws and questionnaires over a roughly two-month period. Prospective study blood samples were shipped either frozen or at room temperature before DNA extraction. On the study overall, not on this receptor specifically: The amount of clinical and demographic metadata varied by source and participant and was provided uncurated.

This sequence uses TRBV6-2 or TRBV6-3 and TRBJ2-5, with the D gene not confidently named. Sequenced material: PBMCs or T cells enriched from blood (not recorded which). This receptor was obtained from a woman aged 45-60 years who had recovered from COVID-19. For the CDR3, the sequence is CASSHSTRVQETQYF. The DNA sequence follows: TGTGCCAGCAGTCACTCCACCCGGGTTCAAGAGACCCAGTACTTC.